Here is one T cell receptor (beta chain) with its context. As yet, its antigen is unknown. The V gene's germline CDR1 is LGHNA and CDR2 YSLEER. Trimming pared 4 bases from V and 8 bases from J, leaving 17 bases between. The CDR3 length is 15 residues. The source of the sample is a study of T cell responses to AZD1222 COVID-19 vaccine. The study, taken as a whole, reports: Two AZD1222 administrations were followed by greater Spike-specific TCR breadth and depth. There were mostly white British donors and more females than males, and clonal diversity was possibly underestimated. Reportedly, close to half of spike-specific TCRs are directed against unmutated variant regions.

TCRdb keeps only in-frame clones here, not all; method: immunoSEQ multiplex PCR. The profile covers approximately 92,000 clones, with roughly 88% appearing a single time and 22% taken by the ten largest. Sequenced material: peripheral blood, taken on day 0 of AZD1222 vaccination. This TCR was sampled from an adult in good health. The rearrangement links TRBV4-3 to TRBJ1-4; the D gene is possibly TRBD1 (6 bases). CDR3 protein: CASSPRTGKGEKLFF. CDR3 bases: TGCGCCAGCAGCCCCCGAACAGGGAAGGGGGAAAAACTGTTTTTT.